One and the same sample provided the 22 T cell receptor beta chains below, sequenced in a study of blood T cell repertoires in COVID-19. The data were produced by immunoSEQ multiplex PCR, yet TCRdb's version contains in-frame clones alone and is incomplete. Seen here are 200,000 to 250,000 clones, more than 70% observed once, and the top ten hold 10% to 15%. Sequencing was done on a sample of peripheral blood. These TCRs come from a human donor in a cohort sampled during active COVID-19.

This clone was detected only once. CDR3 in amino acids: CASSLGQNSPLHF. CDR3 DNA sequence: TGCGCCAGCAGCCTAGGACAGAATTCACCCCTCCACTTT. V is TRBV5-1 and J is TRBJ1-6, with D possibly being TRBD1 (6 bases). The CDR3 has 13 amino acids. Germline V gives CDR1 SGHRS, CDR2 YFSETQ. V was trimmed by 4 bases and J by 7 bases, leaving 9 bases between them. Full variable domain (missing parts from reference TRBV5-1 and TRBJ1-6): KAGVTQTPRYLIKTRGQQVTLSCSPISGHRSVSWYQQTPGQGLQFLFEYFSETQRNKGNFPGRFSGRQFSNSRSEMNVSTLELGDSALYLCASSLGQNSPLHFGNGTRLTVT.

The gene calls are TRBV5-8 and TRBJ2-7, with D tentatively TRBD2 (5 bases). Trimming cost V 5 bases and J 5 bases, with 23 bases left between them. Germline V gene lookup returns CDR1 SGHTS and CDR2 YDEGEE. CDR3 length equals 16 residues. The CDR3 is CASRRRTDPNVDEQYF. The CDR3 coding sequence is TGTGCCAGCAGACGGAGGACGGATCCCAACGTGGACGAGCAGTACTTC.

The V call is TRBV12-3 or TRBV12-4, the J call TRBJ1-5; no definite D call. This CDR3 is built from 13 residues. V lost 0 bases, J lost 4 bases, and 4 bases lay in between. Here the CDR3 DNA reads TGTGCCAGCAGTTTAGCTCAGAATCAGCCCCAGCATTTT. This codes for CASSLAQNQPQHF.

The chain links TRBV27 to TRBJ2-7; D perhaps matches TRBD1 (6 bases). This CDR3 contains 13 residues. From germline, CDR1 is MNHEY and CDR2 SMNVEV (reference sequence). Trimming removed 3 bases from V and 3 bases from J, with 9 bases in between. The CDR3 region is CASSLQGSYEQYF. CDR3 nucleotide sequence: TGTGCCAGCAGTTTGCAGGGGAGCTACGAGCAGTACTTC.

V gene TRBV27 combines with J gene TRBJ2-1; TRBD2 matches 11 bases. Per germline, CDR1 MNHEY and CDR2 SMNVEV (reference sequence). Trimming at V came to 3 bases and at J to 8 bases, leaving 6 bases not matched to a gene. The CDR3 runs to 15 residues. This chain's CDR3 is CASSFTSGRRHEQFF. DNA of the CDR3: TGTGCCAGCAGTTTCACTAGCGGGAGAAGGCATGAGCAGTTCTTC.

The chain is built from TRBV7-9 and TRBJ1-1, with unresolved D. The CDR3 totals 13 residues. V shed 7 bases and J shed 2 bases, with 11 bases lying between them. Germline CDR1 is SEHNR and CDR2 is FQNEAQ (reference sequence). The CDR3 protein is CASTRTANTEAFF. In DNA form, the CDR3 reads TGTGCCAGCACCAGGACTGCTAACACTGAAGCTTTCTTT.

CDR3 nucleotides: TGTGCCAGCAGTTATCTGCAGGGTGGTGGCTACACCTTC. Encoded protein: CASSYLQGGGYTF. The chain couples TRBV6-2 or TRBV6-3 to TRBJ1-2; D perhaps matches TRBD1 (5 bases). Trimming pared 3 bases from V and 7 bases from J, leaving 12 bases between. The CDR3 has 13 amino acids. Germline V gene lookup returns CDR1 MNHEY and CDR2 SVGEGT.

V is TRBV29-1 and J is TRBJ1-2; D remains ambiguous. This CDR3 contains 15 residues. Germline V gene data show CDR1 as SQVTM and CDR2 as ANQGSEA. Deletions cut 4 bases from V and 8 bases from J, with 23 bases between. This CDR3 reads CSVARQTLYGMGYTF. CDR3 in DNA: TGCAGCGTTGCGAGGCAGACTCTCTACGGAATGGGCTACACCTTC.

V usage is TRBV3-1 (or the pseudogene TRBV3-2) and J usage is TRBJ2-5, with 10 bases lining up with TRBD2. CDR1 and CDR2 (germline): LGHDT, YNNKEL (reference sequence). The trim removed 4 bases at V and 1 base at J, leaving 6 bases unmatched. The CDR3 is 16 residues long. DNA of the CDR3: TGTGCCAGCAGCCTATTAGCGGGAGGTTTCCAAGAGACCCAGTACTTC. Its protein product is CASSLLAGGFQETQYF.

This clone was detected once. This chain joins TRBV5-4 and TRBJ1-6, with 8 bases lining up with TRBD1. Germline-derived CDR1 and CDR2 are SGHNT and YYREEE (reference sequence). The CDR3 is 16 residues long. The V gene end was trimmed by 1 base and the J gene end by 10 bases; junction bases not matched to a gene: 10. The CDR3 DNA sequence: TGTGCCAGCAGCTTGTTCAGGGGGCAATTCAACTCACCCCTCCACTTT. Translated, it gives CASSLFRGQFNSPLHF.

The rearrangement uses TRBV21-1 and TRBJ1-4. TRBV21-1 is given as a pseudogene. The CDR3 runs to 11 residues. CDR3 in amino acids: CGSEANEKLFF. The CDR3 DNA follows: TGTGGGAGTGAGGCAAATGAAAAACTGTTTTTT.

The chain couples TRBV6-5 to TRBJ1-2; a weak D match, TRBD1 (5 bases). V gave up 2 bases and J gave up 3 bases, with 7 bases separating them. The CDR3 length is 13 residues. CDR1 is MNHEY, CDR2 SVGAGI, per germline. CDR3 sequence (DNA): TGTGCCAGCAGTTACACAGGATACTATGGCTACACCTTC. Encoded protein: CASSYTGYYGYTF.

The chain is built from TRBV5-1 and TRBJ1-6; 8 bases line up with TRBD1. CDR3 size: 16 residues. CDR1 is SGHRS, CDR2 YFSETQ, per germline. The trim removed 4 bases at V and 6 bases at J, leaving 9 bases unmatched. CDR3 residues: CASSRIGQGGNSPLHF. CDR3 nucleotides: TGCGCCAGCAGCCGAATCGGACAGGGTGGTAATTCACCCCTCCACTTT.

The chain uses TRBV5-5 and TRBJ2-3, with D perhaps matching TRBD2 (5 bases). The V end was cut by 1 base, the J end by 4 bases, with 13 bases between. CDR3 size: 15 residues. Germline CDR1 SGHKS, CDR2 YYEKEE (reference sequence). This CDR3 reads CASSLRDTNPDTQYF. The CDR3 DNA reads as TGTGCCAGCAGCTTGCGGGATACCAACCCAGATACGCAGTATTTT.

V usage is TRBV13 and J usage is TRBJ2-3, with 10 bases identical to TRBD2. Trimming removed 4 bases from V and 2 bases from J; junction bases left unmatched: 9. The germline CDR1 and CDR2 sequences are PRHDT and FYEKMQ (reference sequence). The CDR3 has 17 amino acids. CDR3 region: CASSSSLAGEVTDTQYF. CDR3 nucleotides: TGTGCCAGCAGCTCAAGCCTAGCGGGGGAGGTCACAGATACGCAGTATTTT.

The CDR3 here is CASFAGTGGPTDTQYF. The CDR3 region has the DNA TGTGCCAGCTTCGCCGGGACAGGGGGCCCCACAGATACGCAGTATTTT. The chain links TRBV18 to TRBJ2-3; 12 bases agree with TRBD1. CDR3 length equals 16 residues. With V trimmed by 7 bases and J by 2 bases, 7 bases remained unmatched. Germline V CDR1 and CDR2: KGHSH, LQKENI.

The chain joins TRBV5-6 to TRBJ2-1; no definite D call. Trimming removed 4 bases from V and 4 bases from J, with 9 bases in between. CDR1 and CDR2 (germline): SGHDT, YYEEEE. The CDR3 totals 13 residues. The CDR3 DNA reads TGTGCCAGCAGCCCTCGGTTATACAATGAGCAGTTCTTC. Protein sequence: CASSPRLYNEQFF.

This clone appeared many times. J is TRBJ1-2 and V is TRBV7-2, with D unresolved. Trimming removed 2 bases at V and 1 base at J, with 14 bases between. The germline V gene has CDR1 SGHTA and CDR2 FQGNSA. CDR3 size: 16 residues. CDR3 loop: CASSLYSSARNYGYTF. In nucleotides, the CDR3 is TGTGCCAGCAGCTTATACTCGTCTGCCCGTAACTATGGCTACACCTTC.

The gene calls are TRBV7-9 and TRBJ2-5; TRBD2 aligns across 7 bases. Germline CDR1 and CDR2: SEHNR and FQNEAQ (reference sequence). J gave up 5 bases and V 3 bases, and 6 bases lay outside the gene matches. The CDR3 has 14 residues. This chain's CDR3 is CASSFPGGRETQYF. CDR3 in DNA: TGTGCCAGCAGCTTCCCCGGGGGGAGGGAGACCCAGTACTTC.

The chain carries TRBV2 and TRBJ1-2; weak D call: TRBD1 (5 bases). In germline, CDR1 is SNHLY, CDR2 FYNNEI. The CDR3 length is 13 residues. The V and J ends lost 7 bases and 8 bases respectively, with 17 bases between them. The CDR3 reads CASNPSREGGYTF. The CDR3 DNA sequence: TGTGCCAGCAACCCCAGCAGGGAAGGCGGCTACACCTTC.

This chain uses TRBV5-1 with TRBJ1-1; no clear D gene. V was shortened by 4 bases and J by 8 bases, with 15 bases between the two germline ends. The CDR3 is made up of 13 amino acids. Germline V gives CDR1 SGHRS, CDR2 YFSETQ. CDR3 bases: TGCGCCAGCAGCCCCTCGGGAGGAGGCGAAGCTTTCTTT. Its protein product is CASSPSGGGEAFF.

This CDR3 reads CASSSGTQETQYF. The DNA for the CDR3 is TGTGCCAGCAGCTCCGGGACTCAAGAGACCCAGTACTTC. V gene TRBV5-4 combines with J gene TRBJ2-5; the D gene is possibly TRBD2 (6 bases). Trimming removed 3 bases from V and 2 bases from J, with 8 bases in between. This CDR3 contains 13 residues. Germline-derived CDR1 and CDR2 are SGHNT and YYREEE (reference sequence).